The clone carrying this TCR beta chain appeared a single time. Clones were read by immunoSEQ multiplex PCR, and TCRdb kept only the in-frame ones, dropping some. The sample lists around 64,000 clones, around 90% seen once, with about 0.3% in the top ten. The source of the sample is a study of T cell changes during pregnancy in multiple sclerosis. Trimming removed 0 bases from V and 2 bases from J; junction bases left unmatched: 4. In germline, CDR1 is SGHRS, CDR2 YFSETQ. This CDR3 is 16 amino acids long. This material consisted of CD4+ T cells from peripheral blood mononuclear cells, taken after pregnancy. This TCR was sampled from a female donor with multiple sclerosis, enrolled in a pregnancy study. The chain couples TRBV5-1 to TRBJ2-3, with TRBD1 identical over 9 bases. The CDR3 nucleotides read TGCGCCAGCAGCTTGGCGGGACAGGGATACACAGATACGCAGTATTTT. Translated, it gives CASSLAGQGYTDTQYF.